Presented here are 21 T cell receptor beta chains from one specimen sequenced in a study of Ad26.COV2.S vaccination and SARS-CoV-2 variants. TCRdb's table, derived via immunoSEQ multiplex PCR, lists solely in-frame clones and lacks some. The sample carries 350,000 to 500,000 clones, roughly 90% recorded once. The treatment: 15 to 20 received Ad26.COV2.S at low or high dose, single or two shots; several received placebo; per-sample allocation not given. On day 63 after the first injection, vaccine and placebo recipients gave samples. The sequencing here drew on peripheral blood, taken in a trial of Ad26.COV2.S vaccine versus placebo. These receptors were obtained from a person between 18 and 65 years old who received the Ad26.COV2.S COVID-19 vaccine or a placebo.

The chain joins TRBV9 to TRBJ2-5; D not certain. CDR1 and CDR2 (germline): SGDLS, YYNGEE. Trimming removed 2 bases at V and 5 bases at J, with 10 bases between. This CDR3 is built from 13 residues. CDR3 residues: CASSVGPGETQYF. The CDR3 bases are TGTGCCAGCAGCGTCGGTCCCGGGGAGACCCAGTACTTC.

This chain joins TRBV2 and TRBJ2-1; TRBD1 matches 7 bases. V shed 7 bases, J shed 7 bases, and the junction held 4 bases outside the gene matches. This CDR3 comprises 12 residues. The germline V gene encodes CDR1 SNHLY and CDR2 FYNNEI. CDR3 sequence (DNA): TGTGCCAGCAAAGGCAGGGGGAATGAGCAGTTCTTC. Its translation: CASKGRGNEQFF.

V is TRBV5-1 and J is TRBJ1-3; possibly TRBD1 for D (5 bases). The CDR3 consists of 14 residues. V lost 0 bases and J 1 base, leaving 5 bases between the germline ends. Germline lookup yields CDR1 SGHRS and CDR2 YFSETQ. Written as DNA, the CDR3 is TGCGCCAGCAGCTTGGGACAGTCTGGAAACACCATATATTTT. Its translation: CASSLGQSGNTIYF. Drawing the rest from reference TRBV5-1 and TRBJ1-3, the complete variable domain is KAGVTQTPRYLIKTRGQQVTLSCSPISGHRSVSWYQQTPGQGLQFLFEYFSETQRNKGNFPGRFSGRQFSNSRSEMNVSTLELGDSALYLCASSLGQSGNTIYFGEGSWLTVV.

The chain employs TRBV10-2 and TRBJ2-7; no firm D call. Germline CDR1 WSHSY, CDR2 SAAADI. V was clipped by 0 bases and J by 3 bases, with 12 bases between them. The CDR3 is 15 residues long. The CDR3 DNA is TGCGCCAGCAGTGAGTCGTGGACGGCTAACTACGAGCAGTACTTC. It yields the protein CASSESWTANYEQYF.

The chain couples TRBV3-1 (or the pseudogene TRBV3-2) to TRBJ1-6; 9 bases align to TRBD1. Germline V CDR1 and CDR2: LGHDT, YNNKEL (reference sequence). The CDR3 covers 16 residues. The V segment lost 0 bases and the J segment 7 bases; nucleotides outside the gene matches: 4. DNA for the CDR3: TGTGCCAGCAGCCAAGAAAAAGGGACAGGGAATTCACCCCTCCACTTT. Its protein product is CASSQEKGTGNSPLHF.

The V call is TRBV11-2, the J call TRBJ2-2; D is ambiguous. The CDR3 is 12 residues long. Deletions cut 5 bases from V and 6 bases from J, with 7 bases between. CDR1 is SGHAT and CDR2 is FQNNGV in the germline V gene. CDR3 protein: CASSEDPGELFF. Here the CDR3 DNA reads TGTGCCAGCAGCGAGGACCCCGGGGAGCTGTTTTTT.

As to this clone: The junction departs from germline at one end; a sequencing error may be responsible. The chain combines TRBV3-1 (or the pseudogene TRBV3-2) with TRBJ1-2, with a possible D match to TRBD1 (5 bases). The CDR3 runs to 13 residues. The germline gives CDR1 LGHDT, CDR2 YNNKEL (reference sequence). DNA for the CDR3: TGTGCCAGCAGCCAAGGGACGGAAGGGGTAGGATCGTTC. Its translation: CASSQGTEGVGSF.

This chain connects TRBV2 to TRBJ1-6; D may be TRBD1 (5 bases). This CDR3 is 16 amino acids long. V was clipped by 1 base and J by 14 bases, with 21 bases between them. Germline V gene lookup returns CDR1 SNHLY and CDR2 FYNNEI. The CDR3 sequence: CASSEVSSGRNLALHF. Written as DNA, the CDR3 is TGTGCCAGCAGTGAAGTCTCCTCGGGACGTAACTTGGCCCTCCACTTT.

The chain joins TRBV7-2 to TRBJ1-1; D is unresolved. The CDR3 totals 14 residues. In germline, CDR1 is SGHTA, CDR2 FQGNSA. Trimming pared 7 bases from V and 0 bases from J, leaving 12 bases between. This chain's CDR3 is CASNPNRVNTEAFF. CDR3 DNA sequence: TGTGCCAGCAACCCTAACCGGGTGAACACTGAAGCTTTCTTT. Full variable domain (outside the CDR3, taken from reference TRBV7-2 and TRBJ1-1): GAGVSQSPSNKVTEKGKDVELRCDPISGHTALYWYRQSLGQGLEFLIYFQGNSAPDKSGLPSDRFSAERTGGSVSTLTIQRTQQEDSAVYLCASNPNRVNTEAFFGQGTRLTVV.

This clone was counted a few times. The rearrangement joins TRBV11-1 to TRBJ2-1; D unclear. V lost 5 bases and J lost 13, with 18 bases in between. CDR3 length: 13 residues. Per germline, CDR1 SGHAT and CDR2 FQDESV (reference sequence). CDR3 loop: CASSASVVGYQFF. CDR3 DNA: TGTGCCAGCAGCGCCTCTGTGGTCGGATACCAGTTCTTC.

The CDR3 region is CAWSVGGPKTQYF. DNA of the CDR3: TGTGCCTGGAGTGTAGGGGGGCCCAAGACCCAGTACTTC. The chain combines TRBV30 with TRBJ2-5, with D tentatively TRBD1 or TRBD2 (6 bases each). CDR3 size: 13 residues. Germline lookup yields CDR1 GTSNPN and CDR2 SVGIG (reference sequence). V was cut by 0 bases and J by 6 bases, with 11 bases left in between. Combining the CDR3 with reference TRBV30 and TRBJ2-5 gives the whole variable domain SQTIHQWPATLVQPVGSPLSLECTVEGTSNPNLYWYRQAAGRGLQLLFYSVGIGQISSEVPQNLSASRPQDRQFILSSKKLLLSDSGFYLCAWSVGGPKTQYFGPGTRLLVL.

The table lists this clone with a few counts. This chain uses TRBV25-1 with TRBJ2-7; D ambiguous. Trimming pared 4 bases from V and 3 bases from J, leaving 4 bases between. The CDR3 consists of 11 residues. Germline-derived CDR1 and CDR2 are MGHDK and SYGVNS. DNA of the CDR3: TGTGCCAGCAGTGGGGGCTACGAGCAGTACTTC. Its protein product is CASSGGYEQYF.

This sequence joins TRBV19 and TRBJ2-1; D ambiguous. The germline CDR1 and CDR2 sequences are LNHDA and SQIVND (reference sequence). CDR3 length: 12 residues. V lost 3 bases and J lost 6, with 6 bases in between. Here the CDR3 reads CASSIFPNEQFF. CDR3 in DNA: TGTGCCAGTAGTATTTTCCCCAATGAGCAGTTCTTC.

The chain has TRBV7-9 and TRBJ1-5; TRBD1 might be the D (6 bases). With 4 bases removed from V and 3 bases from J, the gap between germline ends came to 13 bases. The CDR3 totals 15 residues. The germline gives CDR1 SEHNR, CDR2 FQNEAQ (reference sequence). CDR3 in DNA: TGTGCCAGCAGCTCATCAGACAGGACCAATCAGCCCCAGCATTTT. Translation: CASSSSDRTNQPQHF.

Regarding this clone: Other DNA sequences in this specimen translate into the identical CDR3. The J gene is TRBJ1-1, the V gene TRBV10-1, with D unclear. Germline values: CDR1 WNHNN, CDR2 SYGVQD (reference sequence). The CDR3 sequence is 11 residues long. Trimming pared 6 bases from V and 4 bases from J, leaving 6 bases between. The CDR3, as DNA: TGCGCCAGCAGCGAGGGCACTGAAGCTTTCTTT. It translates to CASSEGTEAFF.

The genes are TRBV7-9 and TRBJ2-3; D remains ambiguous. From germline, CDR1 is SEHNR and CDR2 FQNEAQ (reference sequence). CDR3 length equals 11 residues. Trimming pared 5 bases from V and 1 base from J, leaving 1 base between. The CDR3 DNA follows: TGTGCCAGCAGCCGCACAGATACGCAGTATTTT. It codes for CASSRTDTQYF.

This clone was seen only a few times. V and J are TRBV7-8 and TRBJ2-1; D not resolved. Trimming took off 5 bases at V and 8 bases at J, with 13 bases between the two ends. The CDR3 length is 13 residues. The germline V gene encodes CDR1 SGHVS and CDR2 FQNEAQ. The CDR3 sequence: CASSHKAFDEQFF. CDR3 bases: TGTGCCAGCAGCCATAAGGCGTTCGATGAGCAGTTCTTC.

This sequence joins TRBV29-1 and TRBJ1-2; D call uncertain. Trimming took off 6 bases at V and 8 bases at J, with 19 bases between the two ends. The germline V gene encodes CDR1 SQVTM and CDR2 ANQGSEA. The CDR3 length is 13 residues. The CDR3 spells CSVQTGGQAGYTF. CDR3 nucleotides: TGCAGCGTCCAGACCGGCGGGCAGGCAGGCTACACCTTC.

Here the CDR3 reads CASIQGARTEAFF. Here the CDR3 DNA reads TGTGCCAGCATTCAGGGGGCGCGTACTGAAGCTTTCTTT. The J gene is TRBJ1-1, the V gene TRBV28; TRBD1 aligns across 8 bases. V was clipped by 7 bases and J by 5 bases; unmatched bases: 6. CDR3 length: 13 residues. CDR1 is MDHEN, CDR2 SYDVKM, per germline.

The chain couples TRBV28 to TRBJ1-1, with 11 bases lining up with TRBD1. With 4 bases clipped from V and 4 bases from J, the junction kept 2 bases outside the gene matches. The CDR3 has 14 residues. CDR1 and CDR2 (germline): MDHEN, SYDVKM. The CDR3 region is CASSSGTGGTEAFF. CDR3 sequence (DNA): TGTGCCAGCAGTTCCGGGACAGGGGGCACTGAAGCTTTCTTT.

V is TRBV21-1 and J is TRBJ1-6. TRBV21-1 has pseudogene status. The CDR3 has 20 amino acids. This CDR3 reads CASSKKLVEQGGSYNSPLHF. CDR3 in DNA: TGTGCCAGCAGCAAAAAGCTCGTTGAACAGGGAGGCTCCTATAATTCACCCCTCCACTTT.